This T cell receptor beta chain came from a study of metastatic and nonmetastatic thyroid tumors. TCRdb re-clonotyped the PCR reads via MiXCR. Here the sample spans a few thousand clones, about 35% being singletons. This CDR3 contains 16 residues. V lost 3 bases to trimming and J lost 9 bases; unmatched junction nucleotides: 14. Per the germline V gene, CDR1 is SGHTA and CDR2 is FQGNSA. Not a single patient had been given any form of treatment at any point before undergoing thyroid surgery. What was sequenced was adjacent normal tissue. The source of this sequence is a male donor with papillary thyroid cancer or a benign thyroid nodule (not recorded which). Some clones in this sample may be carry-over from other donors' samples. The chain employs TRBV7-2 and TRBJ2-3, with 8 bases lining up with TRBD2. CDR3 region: CASSFAGLENRYTQYF. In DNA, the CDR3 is TGTGCCAGCAGCTTCGCGGGACTAGAAAACAGATACACGCAGTATTTT.